Each of the 31 T cell receptor beta chains below was sequenced from the same sample in a study of T cells after yellow fever vaccination. TCRdb re-called the 5' RACE reads through MiXCR, storing one row per CDR3 protein. This sample carries hundreds of thousands of distinct CDR3 sequences, around 20% of them seen once, and the ten largest clones take around 17%. Source: PBMCs, taken before the yellow fever booster vaccination. The receptor source for this set is a man between 18 and 35 years old who received the YFV17D yellow fever vaccine.

The chain recombines TRBV12-3 or TRBV12-4 with TRBJ2-1; D may be TRBD1 (5 bases). The CDR3 sequence is 17 residues long. Trimming left V 1 base short and J 0 bases short, with 13 bases between. In DNA form, the CDR3 reads TGTGCCAGCAGTTTAGGGGGCAGCAGCACCTCCTACAATGAGCAGTTCTTC. This gives the protein CASSLGGSSTSYNEQFF.

This rearrangement joins TRBV5-5 to TRBJ1-4, with a tentative D call TRBD1 (5 bases). Germline loops: CDR1 SGHKS, CDR2 YYEKEE (reference sequence). This CDR3 has 16 amino acids. The V end was cut by 5 bases, the J end by 3 bases, with 17 bases between. CDR3 nucleotides: TGTGCCAGCAGACGGGACCCCATGATGGCTAATGAAAAACTGTTTTTT. This codes for CASRRDPMMANEKLFF.

The gene calls are TRBV27 and TRBJ2-3; 9 positions agree with TRBD2. CDR1 is MNHEY, CDR2 SMNVEV, per germline (reference sequence). Trimming removed 5 bases from V and 2 bases from J; junction bases left unmatched: 8. The CDR3 totals 16 residues. CDR3 nucleotides: TGTGCCAGCAGTCGAACACTAGCGGGTGTCACAGATACGCAGTATTTT. Its protein product is CASSRTLAGVTDTQYF.

This clonotype turned up a few times. The chain is built from TRBV28 and TRBJ1-1, with D unclear. Deletions cut 3 bases from V and 7 bases from J, with 12 bases between. CDR3 size: 13 residues. Germline lookup yields CDR1 MDHEN and CDR2 SYDVKM. In DNA, the CDR3 is TGTGCCAGCAGTTTTGCTCACGAGAGTGAAGCTTTCTTT. Its protein is CASSFAHESEAFF.

The J gene is TRBJ2-5, the V gene TRBV7-2, with 10 bases aligning to TRBD2. Germline CDR1 SGHTA, CDR2 FQGNSA. The CDR3 sequence is 14 residues long. V was pared by 3 bases and J by 5 bases, with 3 bases of the junction left unmatched. CDR3 sequence reads: CASSFQAGGETQYF. The CDR3 DNA is TGTGCCAGCAGCTTCCAAGCGGGGGGGGAGACCCAGTACTTC.

This clonotype was detected only once. The V and J genes are TRBV6-1 and TRBJ2-7, with D possibly TRBD1 on 6 matching bases. There are 15 residues in the CDR3. Trimming removed 4 bases at V and 3 bases at J, with 16 bases between. Germline loops: CDR1 MNHNS, CDR2 SASEGT. This CDR3 reads CASSAPRDTYYEQYF. CDR3 coding DNA: TGTGCCAGCAGTGCCCCTCGGGACACCTACTACGAGCAGTACTTC.

V is TRBV7-2 and J is TRBJ1-5; D may be TRBD1 (5 bases). The germline V and J ends were trimmed by 4 bases and 7 bases, with 14 bases remaining between them. The CDR3 consists of 14 residues. Germline values: CDR1 SGHTA, CDR2 FQGNSA. The CDR3 coding sequence is TGTGCCAGCAGCTCCCGGGACCAGGTCCAGCCCCAGCATTTT. The encoded protein is CASSSRDQVQPQHF.

This clonotype was counted only a few times. The V and J genes are TRBV12-3 or TRBV12-4 and TRBJ2-2, with TRBD1 matching over 7 bases. V lost 7 bases to trimming and J lost 7 bases; unmatched junction nucleotides: 6. CDR3 size: 13 residues. The CDR3 region is CASTRQGGGELFF. The CDR3 nucleotides are TGTGCCAGCACCCGACAGGGCGGCGGGGAGCTGTTTTTT.

This clonotype was seen a handful of times. V usage is TRBV7-9 and J usage is TRBJ2-2, with no clear D. The CDR3 sequence is 14 residues long. Germline V gives CDR1 SEHNR, CDR2 FQNEAQ (reference sequence). V was clipped by 1 base and J by 6 bases, with 9 bases between them. The CDR3 protein is CASSLVLLAGELFF. CDR3 sequence (DNA): TGTGCCAGCAGCTTAGTCCTTCTTGCCGGGGAGCTGTTTTTT.

This clonotype has more than one count but fewer than ten. The chain combines TRBV6-5 with TRBJ2-7; 9 bases match TRBD1. Germline trimming cut 6 bases from V and 3 bases from J; bases unmatched to any gene: 6. Germline V lookup: CDR1 MNHEY, CDR2 SVGAGI. The CDR3 sequence is 14 residues long. DNA for the CDR3: TGTGCCAGCAGACAGGGGGCGAATGTCTACGAGCAGTACTTC. It specifies CASRQGANVYEQYF.

This chain joins TRBV7-9 and TRBJ1-6; D remains ambiguous. The CDR3 is made up of 14 amino acids. The germline V gene has CDR1 SEHNR and CDR2 FQNEAQ (reference sequence). V dropped 11 bases and J dropped 7 bases, with 18 bases sitting between them. In DNA form, the CDR3 reads TGTGCCGGAGATCCGGGCCTTGGGAATTCACCCCTCCACTTT. Encoded protein: CAGDPGLGNSPLHF.

V usage is TRBV27 and J usage is TRBJ1-6, with TRBD1 matching over 9 bases. The CDR3 length is 17 residues. Germline CDR1 is MNHEY and CDR2 is SMNVEV (reference sequence). J gave up 10 bases and V 3 bases, and 13 bases lay outside the gene matches. CDR3 in DNA: TGTGCCAGCAGTTTCGACCGGGACAGGGTTAGCGAGTCACCCCTCCACTTT. This gives the protein CASSFDRDRVSESPLHF.

This clonotype was detected only a few times. The chain recombines TRBV14 with TRBJ1-4; possibly TRBD1 for D (6 bases). The CDR3 has 14 residues. V lost 2 bases and J 8 bases, leaving 12 bases between the germline ends. Germline V gene lookup returns CDR1 SGHDN and CDR2 FVKESK. Here the CDR3 DNA reads TGTGCCAGCAGCCAATTCCTAGGACAGGAAAAACTGTTTTTT. Its protein is CASSQFLGQEKLFF.

Many counts were recorded for this clonotype. This sequence joins TRBV11-1 and TRBJ2-1; D may match TRBD1 or TRBD2 (5 bases each). Per the germline V gene, CDR1 is SGHAT and CDR2 is FQDESV (reference sequence). V lost 5 bases and J 6 bases, leaving 23 bases between the germline ends. The CDR3 is 17 residues long. The CDR3: CASSLGPSGTDLNEQFF. The CDR3 DNA sequence: TGTGCCAGCAGCCTTGGACCCTCCGGGACGGACCTCAATGAGCAGTTCTTC.

This chain connects TRBV6-5 to TRBJ1-4, with no clear D. V lost 5 bases, J lost 2 bases, and 9 bases lay in between. In germline, CDR1 is MNHEY, CDR2 SVGAGI. The CDR3 length is 14 residues. CDR3 sequence (DNA): TGTGCCAGCAGTCCAAGTATCACTAATGAAAAACTGTTTTTT. Protein product: CASSPSITNEKLFF.

V gene TRBV6-2 or TRBV6-3 combines with J gene TRBJ1-1; D possibly corresponds to TRBD1 (5 bases). This CDR3 has 19 residues. Germline V CDR1 and CDR2: MNHEY, SVGEGT. V lost 6 bases to trimming and J lost 2 bases, with 28 bases between them. CDR3 sequence: CASSPSGPRGLITNTEAFF. Here the CDR3 DNA reads TGTGCCAGCAGCCCTTCGGGCCCCCGGGGCCTGATTACTAACACTGAAGCTTTCTTT.

This clonotype occurred a few times. The chain employs TRBV5-1 and TRBJ2-3; 7 bases map to TRBD1. The germline V gene has CDR1 SGHRS and CDR2 YFSETQ. Trimming took 3 bases from V and 4 from J; bases not matched to a gene: 5. The length of the CDR3 is 14 residues. The CDR3 reads CASSSIGGSDTQYF. In nucleotides, the CDR3 is TGCGCCAGCAGCTCCATAGGGGGCTCAGATACGCAGTATTTT.

This clonotype was detected ten times or more. The V and J genes are TRBV7-2 and TRBJ2-1; 7 bases are shared with TRBD2. Trimming at V came to 1 base and at J to 0 bases, leaving 9 bases not matched to a gene. Germline CDR1 SGHTA, CDR2 FQGNSA. CDR3 length: 18 residues. The CDR3 nucleotides read TGTGCCAGCAGCTTAGTAGGGAGGGGTCTTAGCTCCTACAATGAGCAGTTCTTC. It codes for CASSLVGRGLSSYNEQFF.

This clonotype was seen more than once but under ten times. This chain joins TRBV20-1 and TRBJ2-6; D not resolved. The CDR3 has 12 residues. CDR1 and CDR2 (germline): DFQATT, SNEGSKA (reference sequence). Trimming pared 6 bases from V and 0 bases from J, leaving 3 bases between. The CDR3 sequence: CSALSGANVLTF. The CDR3, as DNA: TGCAGTGCACTCTCTGGGGCCAACGTCCTGACTTTC.

This clonotype has just a few counts. The V call is TRBV15, the J call TRBJ1-6, with 7 positions matching TRBD1. The trim removed 3 bases at V and 1 base at J, leaving 3 bases unmatched. Germline CDR1 reads LNHNV; CDR2 reads YYDKDF (reference sequence). The CDR3 contains 16 residues. The CDR3 nucleotides read TGTGCCACCAGCAGTGGACAGGTTTCCTATAATTCACCCCTCCACTTT. Its translation: CATSSGQVSYNSPLHF.

In its sample, this clonotype was seen many times. The rearrangement joins TRBV7-2 to TRBJ2-7; the D gene is possibly TRBD1 (5 bases). The V gene's germline CDR1 is SGHTA and CDR2 FQGNSA. This CDR3 region has 15 residues. Trimming removed 1 base from V and 1 base from J, with 11 bases in between. DNA for the CDR3: TGTGCCAGCAGCTTAGATTGGGGCAGATCCTACGAGCAGTACGTC. Translation gives CASSLDWGRSYEQYV.

This chain links TRBV6-4 with TRBJ2-2; D unresolved. In germline, CDR1 is MRHNA, CDR2 SNTAGT. V was cut by 0 bases and J by 1 base, with 6 bases left in between. The CDR3 runs 15 residues. The CDR3 region is CASSDSMGNTGELFF. CDR3 DNA sequence: TGTGCCAGCAGTGACTCAATGGGGAACACCGGGGAGCTGTTTTTT.

The V call is TRBV24-1, the J call TRBJ2-3; the D call may be TRBD1 or TRBD2 (5 bases each). CDR3 length: 13 residues. V gave up 9 bases and J gave up 3 bases, with 12 bases separating them. The V gene's germline CDR1 is KGHDR and CDR2 SFDVKD. The CDR3 DNA reads TGTGCCACCGTGGGGACCGAGACAGATACGCAGTATTTT. It encodes CATVGTETDTQYF.

This clonotype was recorded a few times. The genes are TRBV6-5 and TRBJ2-1; D is ambiguous. The CDR3 runs 13 residues. Germline CDR1 and CDR2: MNHEY and SVGAGI. Trimming left V 0 bases short and J 7 bases short, with 7 bases between. The CDR3 nucleotides are TGTGCCAGCAGTTACTCGAAAGCGAATGAGCAGTTCTTC. It is translated as CASSYSKANEQFF.

This clonotype came up a few times. This chain links TRBV7-9 with TRBJ2-5; D gene uncertain. Germline values: CDR1 SEHNR, CDR2 FQNEAQ (reference sequence). The V end lost 5 bases, the J end lost 3 bases, and 10 bases lay between the germline ends. The CDR3 consists of 13 residues. This CDR3 is CASSTRQKETQYF. CDR3 DNA: TGTGCCAGCAGCACTCGGCAGAAAGAGACCCAGTACTTC. Supplemented by reference TRBV7-9 and TRBJ2-5, the full variable domain reads DTGVSQNPRHKITKRGQNVTFRCDPISEHNRLYWYRQTLGQGPEFLTYFQNEAQLEKSRLLSDRFSAERPKGSFSTLEIQRTEQGDSAMYLCASSTRQKETQYFGPGTRLLVL.

This clonotype came up a few times. The gene calls are TRBV16 and TRBJ1-6; D is ambiguous. Germline V lookup: CDR1 KGHSY, CDR2 FQNENV. The V end lost 0 bases, the J end lost 1 base, and 7 bases lay between the germline ends. The CDR3 covers 16 residues. CDR3 region: CASSQSPTSYNSPLHF. For the CDR3, the DNA is TGTGCCAGCAGCCAATCGCCGACATCCTATAATTCACCCCTCCACTTT.

This clonotype was seen more than once but under ten times. The chain links TRBV10-3 to TRBJ2-1; 8 nucleotides match TRBD2. After removal of 5 bases from V and 3 bases from J, the junction contained 9 bases not matched to a gene. The CDR3 is made up of 16 amino acids. Germline V gives CDR1 ENHRY, CDR2 SYGVKD. The CDR3 DNA is TGTGCCATCAGTCACTCATCACTAGCGGACTACAATGAGCAGTTCTTC. Translated, it gives CAISHSSLADYNEQFF.

The sample holds many counts of this clonotype. The chain has TRBV7-2 and TRBJ2-3, with TRBD2 matching over 7 bases. Trimming removed 5 bases from V and 8 bases from J; junction bases left unmatched: 13. The CDR3 runs 15 residues. CDR1 and CDR2 from the germline V gene are SGHTA and FQGNSA. The CDR3 DNA is TGTGCCAGCAGCGTCGCCCCGACCCGGGAGGCTACGCAGTATTTT. It translates to CASSVAPTREATQYF.

This clonotype has at least ten counts. The rearrangement links TRBV6-2 or TRBV6-3 to TRBJ2-7; the D is unclear. Deletions cut 3 bases from V and 6 bases from J, with 9 bases between. Germline V gene sequence: CDR1 MNHEY, CDR2 SVGEGT. CDR3 length: 12 amino acids. CDR3 loop: CASSYTVGEQYF. The CDR3 DNA reads as TGTGCCAGCAGTTATACCGTAGGCGAGCAGTACTTC.

V gene TRBV7-9 combines with J gene TRBJ2-7; D gene uncertain. Germline V gives CDR1 SEHNR, CDR2 FQNEAQ (reference sequence). CDR3 length: 13 residues. V was trimmed by 1 base and J by 2 bases, leaving 6 bases between them. The CDR3 sequence is CASSLGSAYEQYF. DNA for the CDR3: TGTGCCAGCAGCTTAGGTTCGGCCTACGAGCAGTACTTC.

Many counts were recorded for this clonotype. This chain links TRBV2 with TRBJ2-7, with TRBD1 identical over 7 bases. The J segment lost 0 bases and the V segment lost 10 bases, leaving 6 bases of the junction unmatched. The germline CDR1 and CDR2 sequences are SNHLY and FYNNEI. The CDR3 is made up of 13 amino acids. The CDR3 DNA reads TGTGCCATCACCGGGACAGACTCCTACGAGCAGTACTTC. Translating gives CAITGTDSYEQYF.